This TCR beta chain comes out of a study of shared clonotypes between healthy human individuals. General study results and limits: The study drew on few donors, limiting represented genetic and exposure-history diversity. Generally, estimated richness proved larger in naive subsets than it did in memory subsets. A handful of donors held about 4.6% of naive CD4 clonotypes in common.

Generated by immunoSEQ multiplex PCR, the TCRdb table keeps only in-frame clones and is missing some. The sample comprises roughly 2 million clones, 85% to 95% of which are singletons, and 1.1% rests with the top ten. In the case of this clone: Its specificity is not known.

CDR3 size: 14 residues. V was cut by 5 bases and J by 5 bases, with 15 bases left in between. Looked up from germline, CDR1 is SGHAT and CDR2 is FQNNGV. Naive CD8 cells lacked CD45RO and underwent positive selection for CCR7, leaving out terminally differentiated effector memory CD45RA+ cells. Free of recent acute infections or vaccinations, the donors were healthy HIV-negative adults. This receptor was identified in a young man in good health. The chain uses TRBV11-2 and TRBJ2-5, with D possibly being TRBD2 (5 bases). Sequencing used naive CD8+ T cells sorted from blood. The CDR3 DNA follows: TGTGCCAGCAGCCGAGGGTCTAGCAAGGAGACCCAGTACTTC. This codes for CASSRGSSKETQYF. The full variable domain, with the rest looked up from reference TRBV11-2 and TRBJ2-5, is EAGVAQSPRYKIIEKRQSVAFWCNPISGHATLYWYQQILGQGPKLLIQFQNNGVVDDSQLPKDRFSAERLKGVDSTLKIQPAKLEDSAVYLCASSRGSSKETQYFGPGTRLLVL.